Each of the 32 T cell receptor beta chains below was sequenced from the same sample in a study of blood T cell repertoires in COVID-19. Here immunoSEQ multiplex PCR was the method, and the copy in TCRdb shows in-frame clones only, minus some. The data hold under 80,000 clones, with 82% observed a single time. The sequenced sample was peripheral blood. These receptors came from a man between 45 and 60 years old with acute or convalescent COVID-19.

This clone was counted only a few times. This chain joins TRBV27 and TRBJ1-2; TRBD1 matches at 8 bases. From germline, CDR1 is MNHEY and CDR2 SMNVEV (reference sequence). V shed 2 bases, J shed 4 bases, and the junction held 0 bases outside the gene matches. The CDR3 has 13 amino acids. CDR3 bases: TGTGCCAGCAGTTTAACAGGGGGCTATGGCTACACCTTC. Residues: CASSLTGGYGYTF.

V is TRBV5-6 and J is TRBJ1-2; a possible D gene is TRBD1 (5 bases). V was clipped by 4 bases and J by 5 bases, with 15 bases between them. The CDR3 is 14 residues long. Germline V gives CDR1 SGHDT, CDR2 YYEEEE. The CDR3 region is CASSPMGGSYGYTF. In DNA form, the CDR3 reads TGTGCCAGCAGCCCTATGGGGGGTTCGTATGGCTACACCTTC. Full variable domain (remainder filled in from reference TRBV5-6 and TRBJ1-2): DAGVTQSPTHLIKTRGQQVTLRCSPKSGHDTVSWYQQALGQGPQFIFQYYEEEERQRGNFPDRFSGHQFPNYSSELNVNALLLGDSALYLCASSPMGGSYGYTFGSGTRLTVV.

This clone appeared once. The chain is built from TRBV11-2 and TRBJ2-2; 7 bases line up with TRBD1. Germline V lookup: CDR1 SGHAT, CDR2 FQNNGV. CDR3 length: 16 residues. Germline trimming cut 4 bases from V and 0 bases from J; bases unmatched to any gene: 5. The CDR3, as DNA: TGTGCCAGCAGCTCAAGGACAGGAGCGAACACCGGGGAGCTGTTTTTT. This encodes CASSSRTGANTGELFF.

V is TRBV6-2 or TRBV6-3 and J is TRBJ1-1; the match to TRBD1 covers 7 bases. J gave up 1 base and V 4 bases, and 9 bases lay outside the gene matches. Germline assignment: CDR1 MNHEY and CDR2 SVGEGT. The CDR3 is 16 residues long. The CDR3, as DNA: TGTGCCAGCAGTTCCGATATGGGACAGCGGAACACTGAAGCTTTCTTT. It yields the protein CASSSDMGQRNTEAFF.

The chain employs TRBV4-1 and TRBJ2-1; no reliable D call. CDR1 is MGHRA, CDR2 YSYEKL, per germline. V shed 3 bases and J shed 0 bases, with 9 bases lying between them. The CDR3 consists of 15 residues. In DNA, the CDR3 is TGCGCCAGCAGCCAGACTCCCGGCTCCTACAATGAGCAGTTCTTC. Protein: CASSQTPGSYNEQFF.

CDR3 in DNA: TGTGCCTGGAGTGTTGGGGGCTACTCCTACGAGCAGTACTTC. Protein: CAWSVGGYSYEQYF. This chain joins TRBV30 and TRBJ2-7; possible D gene TRBD1, 6 bases. V gave up 0 bases and J gave up 0 bases, with 9 bases separating them. CDR1 GTSNPN and CDR2 SVGIG come from the germline V gene (reference sequence). The CDR3 is made up of 14 amino acids.

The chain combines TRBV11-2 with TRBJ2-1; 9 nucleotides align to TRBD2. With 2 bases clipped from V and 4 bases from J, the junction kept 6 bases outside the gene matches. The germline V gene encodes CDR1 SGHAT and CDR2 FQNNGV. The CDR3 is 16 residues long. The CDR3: CASSLTISGSYNEQFF. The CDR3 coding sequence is TGTGCCAGCAGCTTAACGATTAGCGGGAGTTACAATGAGCAGTTCTTC.

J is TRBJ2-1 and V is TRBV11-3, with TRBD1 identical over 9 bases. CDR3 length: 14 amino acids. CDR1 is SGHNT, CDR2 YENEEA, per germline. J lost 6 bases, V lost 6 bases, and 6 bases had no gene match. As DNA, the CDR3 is TGTGCCAGCAGTTCTAACAGGGGGCTCAATGAGCAGTTCTTC. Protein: CASSSNRGLNEQFF.

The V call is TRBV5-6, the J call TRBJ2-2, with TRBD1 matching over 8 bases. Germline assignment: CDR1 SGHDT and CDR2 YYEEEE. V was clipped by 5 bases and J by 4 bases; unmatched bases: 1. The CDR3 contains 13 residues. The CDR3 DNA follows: TGTGCCAGCAGAGGACAGGGCACCGGGGAGCTGTTTTTT. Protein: CASRGQGTGELFF.

Here the CDR3 reads CASSDKSEAFF. The DNA of the CDR3 is TGTGCCAGCAGCGACAAGTCTGAAGCTTTCTTT. The chain couples TRBV28 to TRBJ1-1; D remains ambiguous. CDR1 and CDR2 from the germline V gene are MDHEN and SYDVKM. The V and J ends lost 6 bases and 6 bases respectively, with 8 bases between them. There are 11 residues in the CDR3. Full variable domain (outside the CDR3, taken from reference TRBV28 and TRBJ1-1): DVKVTQSSRYLVKRTGEKVFLECVQDMDHENMFWYRQDPGLGLRLIYFSYDVKMKEKGDIPEGYSVSREKKERFSLILESASTNQTSMYLCASSDKSEAFFGQGTRLTVV.

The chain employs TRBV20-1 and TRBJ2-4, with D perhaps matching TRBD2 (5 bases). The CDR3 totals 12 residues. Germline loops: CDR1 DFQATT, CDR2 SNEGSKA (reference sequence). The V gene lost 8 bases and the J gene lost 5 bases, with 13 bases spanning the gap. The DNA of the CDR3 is TGCAGTCCAAGTGCAGCGGAAAACATTCAGTACTTC. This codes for CSPSAAENIQYF.

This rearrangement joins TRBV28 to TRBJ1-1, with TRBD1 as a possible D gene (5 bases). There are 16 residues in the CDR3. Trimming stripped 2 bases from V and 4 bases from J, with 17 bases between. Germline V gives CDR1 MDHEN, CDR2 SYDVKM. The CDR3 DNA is TGTGCCAGCAGTTTAGCTCCGCGACAGATTCGCACTGAAGCTTTCTTT. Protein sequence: CASSLAPRQIRTEAFF.

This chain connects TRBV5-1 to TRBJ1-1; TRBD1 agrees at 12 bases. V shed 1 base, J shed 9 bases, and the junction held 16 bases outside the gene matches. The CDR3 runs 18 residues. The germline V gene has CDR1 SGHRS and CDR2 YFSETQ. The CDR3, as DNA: TGCGCCAGCAGCTTGCCGAGTTCGGGACAGGGGGCTAAGGGAAAAGCTTTCTTT. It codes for CASSLPSSGQGAKGKAFF. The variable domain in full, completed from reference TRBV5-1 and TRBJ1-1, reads KAGVTQTPRYLIKTRGQQVTLSCSPISGHRSVSWYQQTPGQGLQFLFEYFSETQRNKGNFPGRFSGRQFSNSRSEMNVSTLELGDSALYLCASSLPSSGQGAKGKAFFGQGTRLTVV.

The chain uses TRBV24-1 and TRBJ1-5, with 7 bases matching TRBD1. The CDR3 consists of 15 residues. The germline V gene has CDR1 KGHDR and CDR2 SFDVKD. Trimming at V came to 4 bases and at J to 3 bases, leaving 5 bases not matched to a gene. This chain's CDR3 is CATSDHGTDNQPQHF. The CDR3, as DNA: TGTGCCACCAGTGACCATGGGACAGACAATCAGCCCCAGCATTTT.

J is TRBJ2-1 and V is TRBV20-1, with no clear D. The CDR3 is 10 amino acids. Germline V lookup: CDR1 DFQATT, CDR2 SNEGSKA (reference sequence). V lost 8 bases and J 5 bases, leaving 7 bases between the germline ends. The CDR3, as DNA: TGCAGTATTGGGCACAATGAGCAGTTCTTC. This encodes CSIGHNEQFF.

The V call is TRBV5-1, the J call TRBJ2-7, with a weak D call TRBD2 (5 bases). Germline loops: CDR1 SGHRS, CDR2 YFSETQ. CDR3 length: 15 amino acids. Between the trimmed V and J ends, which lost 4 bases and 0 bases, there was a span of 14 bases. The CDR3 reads CASSARTFTSYEQYF. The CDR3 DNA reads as TGCGCCAGCAGCGCCCGGACTTTCACCTCCTACGAGCAGTACTTC.

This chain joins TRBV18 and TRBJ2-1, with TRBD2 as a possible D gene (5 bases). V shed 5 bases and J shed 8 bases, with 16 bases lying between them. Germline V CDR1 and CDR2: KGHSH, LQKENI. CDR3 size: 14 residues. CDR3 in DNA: TGTGCCAGCTCAGCCTCCGCGGCGCGGGATGAGCAGTTCTTC. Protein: CASSASAARDEQFF.

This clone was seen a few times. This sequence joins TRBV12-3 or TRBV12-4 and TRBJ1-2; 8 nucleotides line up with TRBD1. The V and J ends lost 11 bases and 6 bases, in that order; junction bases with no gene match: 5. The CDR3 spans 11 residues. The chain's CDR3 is CASSTGDGYTF. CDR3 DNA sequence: TGTGCCTCCTCGACAGGGGATGGCTACACCTTC.

The DNA for the CDR3 is TGTGCCAGCCGTCAGGGGACCTACGAGCAGTACTTC. This encodes CASRQGTYEQYF. The rearrangement links TRBV5-5 to TRBJ2-7; a possible D gene is TRBD1 (6 bases). CDR3 length: 12 residues. From germline, CDR1 is SGHKS and CDR2 YYEKEE (reference sequence). Deletions cut 7 bases from V and 2 bases from J, with 10 bases between. Full variable domain (missing parts from reference TRBV5-5 and TRBJ2-7): DAGVTQSPTHLIKTRGQQVTLRCSPISGHKSVSWYQQVLGQGPQFIFQYYEKEERGRGNFPDRFSARQFPNYSSELNVNALLLGDSALYLCASRQGTYEQYFGPGTRLTVT.

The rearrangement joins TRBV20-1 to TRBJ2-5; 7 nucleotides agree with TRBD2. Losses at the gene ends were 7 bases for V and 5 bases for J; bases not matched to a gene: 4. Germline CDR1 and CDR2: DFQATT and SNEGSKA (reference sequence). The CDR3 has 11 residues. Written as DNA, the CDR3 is TGCAGTGGCGGGAGTATGGAGACCCAGTACTTC. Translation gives CSGGSMETQYF.

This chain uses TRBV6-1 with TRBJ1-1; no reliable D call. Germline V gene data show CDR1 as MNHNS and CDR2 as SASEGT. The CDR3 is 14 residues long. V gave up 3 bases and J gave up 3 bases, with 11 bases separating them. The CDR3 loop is CASSEAFRDTEAFF. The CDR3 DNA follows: TGTGCCAGCAGTGAGGCCTTCCGGGACACTGAAGCTTTCTTT.

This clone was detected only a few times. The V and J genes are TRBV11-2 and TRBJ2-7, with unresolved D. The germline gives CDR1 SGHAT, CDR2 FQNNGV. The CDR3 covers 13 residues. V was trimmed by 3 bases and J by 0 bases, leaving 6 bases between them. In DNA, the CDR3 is TGTGCCAGCAGCTTTACAGACTCCTACGAGCAGTACTTC. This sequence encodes CASSFTDSYEQYF.

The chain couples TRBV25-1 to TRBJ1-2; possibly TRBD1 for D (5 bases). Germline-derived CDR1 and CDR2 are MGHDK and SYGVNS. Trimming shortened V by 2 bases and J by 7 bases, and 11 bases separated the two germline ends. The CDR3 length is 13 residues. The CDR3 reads CASSERQGSGYTF. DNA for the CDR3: TGTGCCAGCAGTGAAAGGCAGGGAAGTGGCTACACCTTC.

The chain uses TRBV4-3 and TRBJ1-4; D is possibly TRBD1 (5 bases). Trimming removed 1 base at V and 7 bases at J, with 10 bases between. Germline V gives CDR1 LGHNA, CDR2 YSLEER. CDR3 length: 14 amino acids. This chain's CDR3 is CASSQAAGPEKLFF. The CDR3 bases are TGCGCCAGCAGCCAAGCGGCAGGGCCTGAAAAACTGTTTTTT.

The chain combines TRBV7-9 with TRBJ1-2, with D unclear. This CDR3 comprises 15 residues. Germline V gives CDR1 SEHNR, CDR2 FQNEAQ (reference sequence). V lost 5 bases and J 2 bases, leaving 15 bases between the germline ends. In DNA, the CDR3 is TGTGCCAGCAGCCCGGCCAACCCGGGGAACTATGGCTACACCTTC. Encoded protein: CASSPANPGNYGYTF.

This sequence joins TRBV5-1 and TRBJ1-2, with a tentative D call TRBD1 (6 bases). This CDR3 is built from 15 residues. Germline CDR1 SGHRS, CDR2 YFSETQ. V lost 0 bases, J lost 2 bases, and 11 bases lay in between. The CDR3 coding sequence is TGCGCCAGCAGCTTGGATGACAGGCGGAACTATGGCTACACCTTC. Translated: CASSLDDRRNYGYTF.

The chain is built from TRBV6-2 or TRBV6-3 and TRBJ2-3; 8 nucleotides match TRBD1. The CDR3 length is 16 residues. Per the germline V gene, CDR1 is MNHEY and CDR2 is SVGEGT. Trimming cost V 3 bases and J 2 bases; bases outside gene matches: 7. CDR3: CASSYRPQGDTDTQYF. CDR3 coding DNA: TGTGCCAGCAGTTATAGGCCACAGGGGGACACAGATACGCAGTATTTT.

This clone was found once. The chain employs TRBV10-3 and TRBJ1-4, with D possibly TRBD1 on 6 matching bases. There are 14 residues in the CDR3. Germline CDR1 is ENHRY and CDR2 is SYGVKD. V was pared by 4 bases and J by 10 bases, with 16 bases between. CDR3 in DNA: TGTGCCATCAGTGGAGGGGACAAAAAAGGAAAACTGTTTTTT. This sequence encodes CAISGGDKKGKLFF.

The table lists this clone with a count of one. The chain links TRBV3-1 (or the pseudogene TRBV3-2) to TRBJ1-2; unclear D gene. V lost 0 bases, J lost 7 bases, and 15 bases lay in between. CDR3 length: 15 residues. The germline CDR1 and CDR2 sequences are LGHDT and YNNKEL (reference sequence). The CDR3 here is CASSQETRGDGGYTF. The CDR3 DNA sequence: TGTGCCAGCAGCCAAGAGACCCGGGGAGATGGTGGCTACACCTTC.

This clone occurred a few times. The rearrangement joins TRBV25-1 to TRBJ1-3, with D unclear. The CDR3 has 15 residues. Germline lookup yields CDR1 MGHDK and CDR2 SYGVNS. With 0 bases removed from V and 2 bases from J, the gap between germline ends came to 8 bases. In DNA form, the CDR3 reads TGTGCCAGCAGTGAATATTCGGGAGCTGGAAACACCATATATTTT. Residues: CASSEYSGAGNTIYF.

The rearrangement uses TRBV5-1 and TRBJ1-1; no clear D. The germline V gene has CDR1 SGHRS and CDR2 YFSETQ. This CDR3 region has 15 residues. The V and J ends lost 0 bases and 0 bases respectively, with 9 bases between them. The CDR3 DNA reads TGCGCCAGCAGCTTGGTTCCGGAGATGAACACTGAAGCTTTCTTT. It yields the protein CASSLVPEMNTEAFF.

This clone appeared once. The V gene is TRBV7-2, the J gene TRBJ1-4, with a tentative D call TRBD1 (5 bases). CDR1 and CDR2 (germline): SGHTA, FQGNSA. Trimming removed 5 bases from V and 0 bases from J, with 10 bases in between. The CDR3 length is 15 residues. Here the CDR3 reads CASSLLTATNEKLFF. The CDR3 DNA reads TGTGCCAGCAGCCTACTGACAGCAACTAATGAAAAACTGTTTTTT.